The present T cell receptor beta chain was sequenced within a study of PD-L1 blockade in urothelial cancer. Looking at the study overall: Specimens of blood held a median count of approximately 150,000 T cells.

This CDR3 comprises 11 residues. CDR1 DFQATT and CDR2 SNEGSKA come from the germline V gene (reference sequence). V lost 2 bases, J lost 2 bases, and 3 bases lay in between. Time point here: pretreatment peripheral blood. The sample holds a few counts of this clone. Produced via immunoSEQ multiplex PCR; TCRdb's table is partial and in-frame only. Of some 50,000 clones listed, roughly 87% were seen once; the top ten hold around 15%. The V call is TRBV20-1, the J call TRBJ2-5; the D is unclear. Sequenced here: PBMCs, sampled around atezolizumab (anti-PD-L1) treatment. The receptor was derived from a woman in her fifties or sixties with urothelial cancer. This CDR3 is CSARQQETQYF. CDR3 DNA sequence: TGCAGTGCTAGACAGCAAGAGACCCAGTACTTC.